The 8 T cell receptor beta chains below were found in one sample sequenced in a study of siplizumab effects on memory and regulatory T cells. TCRdb's table, derived via immunoSEQ multiplex PCR, lists solely in-frame clones and lacks some. The repertoire holds some 100,000 clones, with 85% to 95% as singletons. The source material was non-Treg CD4+ T cells sorted from blood. The receptors come from a human donor in good health.

The genes are TRBV10-1 and TRBJ2-5, with D perhaps matching TRBD2 (5 bases). The CDR3 spans 13 residues. The V end was cut by 6 bases, the J end by 1 base, with 9 bases between. From germline, CDR1 is WNHNN and CDR2 SYGVQD (reference sequence). The CDR3 is CASSLGLQETQYF. The CDR3 coding sequence is TGCGCCAGCAGCTTAGGACTCCAAGAGACCCAGTACTTC.

The chain recombines TRBV7-9 with TRBJ2-1, with 11 positions matching TRBD2. The germline CDR1 and CDR2 sequences are SEHNR and FQNEAQ (reference sequence). After removal of 1 base from V and 3 bases from J, the junction contained 2 bases not matched to a gene. The CDR3 is 16 amino acids. The CDR3 loop reads CASSLGGTSGYNEQFF. The CDR3 DNA reads TGTGCCAGCAGCTTAGGGGGGACTAGCGGCTACAATGAGCAGTTCTTC.

The chain links TRBV18 to TRBJ2-2, with 11 bases that match TRBD1. The germline V gene has CDR1 KGHSH and CDR2 LQKENI. Losses at the gene ends were 3 bases for V and 4 bases for J; bases not matched to a gene: 4. The CDR3 is 16 residues long. The CDR3 nucleotides read TGTGCCAGCTCACCGGCGGGACAGGGGGTCACCGGGGAGCTGTTTTTT. Protein: CASSPAGQGVTGELFF.

This rearrangement joins TRBV5-4 to TRBJ2-7; 12 bases are a match to TRBD2. This CDR3 contains 17 residues. V gave up 2 bases and J gave up 6 bases; unmatched junction bases: 12. CDR1 and CDR2 (germline): SGHNT, YYREEE (reference sequence). The CDR3 DNA is TGTGCCAGCAGCTTACGGACTAGCGGGGCCTTTATGCTCGAGCAGTACTTC. This translates into CASSLRTSGAFMLEQYF.

A note on this clone: An end of the junction differs from the germline gene, which may be a read error. Other DNA sequences in this specimen translate into the identical CDR3. The chain has TRBV19 and TRBJ1-2; D not certain. CDR1 is LNHDA and CDR2 is SQIVND in the germline V gene (reference sequence). The CDR3 extends over 13 amino acids. CDR3 in amino acids: CASSIGSFGGYTF. The CDR3 DNA sequence: TGCGCCAGTAGTATAGGGAGTTTCGGGGGCTACACCTTC.

V is TRBV29-1 and J is TRBJ1-2; no clear D gene. Germline lookup yields CDR1 SQVTM and CDR2 ANQGSEA. V shed 3 bases and J shed 4 bases, with 9 bases lying between them. The CDR3 sequence is 12 residues long. CDR3 sequence: CSVDRIPYGYTF. DNA for the CDR3: TGCAGCGTTGACAGGATCCCCTATGGCTACACCTTC.

The gene calls are TRBV7-3 and TRBJ2-1; 11 bases line up with TRBD2. This CDR3 spans 16 amino acids. The germline V gene has CDR1 SGHTA and CDR2 FQGTGA. With 3 bases clipped from V and 6 bases from J, the junction kept 7 bases outside the gene matches. CDR3 DNA sequence: TGTGCCAGCAGCTTTAACAGACTAGCGGGACGCAATGAGCAGTTCTTC. Its translation: CASSFNRLAGRNEQFF.

The rearrangement links TRBV2 to TRBJ2-2, with TRBD2 matching 9 bases. Germline CDR1 and CDR2: SNHLY and FYNNEI. V shed 7 bases, J shed 3 bases, and the junction held 12 bases outside the gene matches. The CDR3 has 17 amino acids. The chain's CDR3 is CASNFIRLAGHTGELFF. CDR3 bases: TGTGCCAGCAACTTCATTAGGCTAGCGGGGCACACCGGGGAGCTGTTTTTT.